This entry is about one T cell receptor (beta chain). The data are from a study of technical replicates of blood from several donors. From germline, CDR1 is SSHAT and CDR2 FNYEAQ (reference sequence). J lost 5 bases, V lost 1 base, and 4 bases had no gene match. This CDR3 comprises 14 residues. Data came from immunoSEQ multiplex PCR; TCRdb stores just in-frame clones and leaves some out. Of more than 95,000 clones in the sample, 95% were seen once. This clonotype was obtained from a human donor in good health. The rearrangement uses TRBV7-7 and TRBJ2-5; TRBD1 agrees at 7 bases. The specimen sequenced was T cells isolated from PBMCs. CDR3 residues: CASSLEGAAETQYF. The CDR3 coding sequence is TGTGCCAGCAGCTTAGAGGGGGCCGCGGAGACCCAGTACTTC.